This entry features one T cell receptor beta chain sequence. These data belong to a study of blood T cell repertoires in COVID-19. The junction had 8 bases not matched to a gene; V was cut back by 3 bases and J by 9 bases. Per the germline V gene, CDR1 is SGDLS and CDR2 is YYNGEE. This CDR3 is 15 amino acids long. Produced via immunoSEQ multiplex PCR; TCRdb's table is partial and in-frame only. The sample has 95,000 to 150,000 clones, 65% to 90% seen once. The receptor comes from a man older than 75 with active or convalescent COVID-19. This sequence joins TRBV9 and TRBJ2-1; 11 bases are a match to TRBD2. The material sequenced was peripheral blood. In DNA, the CDR3 is TGTGCCAGCAGCGCCCTAGCGGGAGGCCGGGGTGAGCAGTTCTTC. It is translated as CASSALAGGRGEQFF.